This is a list of T cell receptor beta chains from one sample in a study of cytomegalovirus exposure and HLA in healthy donors. TCRdb's table, derived via immunoSEQ multiplex PCR, lists solely in-frame clones and lacks some. The sample lists some 200,000 clones, roughly 86% occurring once. Material for sequencing was PBMCs. The source of these receptors is a man aged 25-40 years in good health and CMV-seropositive. Both conserved end residues are part of each CDR3. A D gene is named only where the DNA matches it firmly. Clone sizes are given selectively: once, few, many, or a class where the clone is expanded.

few	TRBV7-2	16	TRBJ1-1	.	CASSLAFVSGNTEAFF	TGTGCCAGCAGCTTAGCCTTCGTTTCAGGGAACACTGAAGCTTTCTTT
.	TRBV28	13	TRBJ1-1	.	CASSTPQVPVAFF	TGTGCCAGCAGCACCCCTCAGGTTCCGGTGGCTTTCTTT
.	TRBV5-4	14	TRBJ2-5	TRBD2	CASSWGTTQETQYF	TGTGCCAGCAGCTGGGGGACTACCCAAGAGACCCAGTACTTC
once	TRBV7-6	15	TRBJ2-2	TRBD2	CASSERGGLTGELFF	TGTGCCAGCAGCGAGCGGGGGGGCCTGACCGGGGAGCTGTTTTTT
.	TRBV11-1	13	TRBJ2-7	TRBD2	CASSLGLAFEQYF	TGTGCCAGCAGCTTAGGACTAGCGTTTGAGCAGTACTTC
.	TRBV5-1	15	TRBJ2-1	TRBD1	CASSSTGTGGNEQFF	TGCGCCAGCAGCTCCACCGGGACAGGGGGGAATGAGCAGTTCTTC
.	TRBV4-1	16	TRBJ2-1	TRBD2	CASSQGATGGNNEQFF	TGCGCCAGCAGCCAAGGGGCAACGGGAGGAAATAATGAGCAGTTCTTC
once	TRBV30	16	TRBJ1-4	TRBD1	CAWSVLVGQEDEKLFF	TGTGCCTGGAGTGTATTAGTTGGACAGGAGGATGAAAAACTGTTTTTT
.	TRBV25-1	14	TRBJ1-4	.	CASSGSATNEKLFF	TGTGCCAGCAGTGGCAGTGCGACTAATGAAAAACTGTTTTTT
.	TRBV7-2	16	TRBJ2-7	TRBD2	CASSPSRLAGINEQYF	TGTGCCAGCAGCCCCAGTCGGCTAGCGGGGATAAACGAGCAGTACTTC
.	TRBV9	15	TRBJ1-3	.	CASSVSGASGNTIYF	TGTGCCAGCAGCGTATCGGGGGCCTCTGGAAACACCATATATTTT
.	TRBV5-4	12	TRBJ2-3	.	CASSRSTDTQYF	TGTGCCAGCAGCCGGAGCACAGATACGCAGTATTTT
.	TRBV27	16	TRBJ2-7	.	CASSLAQTAAPYEQYF	TGTGCCAGCAGTTTGGCACAGACGGCCGCGCCCTACGAGCAGTACTTC
once	TRBV28	13	TRBJ2-2	.	CASYSSNTGELFF	TGTGCCAGCTACAGTTCGAACACCGGGGAGCTGTTTTTT
.	TRBV7-3	13	TRBJ2-7	.	CASSLGAGYEQYF	TGTGCCAGCAGCCTGGGGGCAGGCTACGAGCAGTACTTC
.	TRBV29-1	17	TRBJ2-5	.	CSVLGDAAAGDQETQYF	TGCAGCGTCCTAGGGGATGCAGCCGCCGGGGACCAAGAGACCCAGTACTTC
.	TRBV18	15	TRBJ2-1	.	CASSPSQGSYNEQFF	TGTGCCAGCTCACCGAGCCAGGGCTCCTACAATGAGCAGTTCTTC
.	TRBV11-1	16	TRBJ1-4	.	CASSERQESTNEKLFF	TGTGCCAGCAGCGAGCGACAGGAGTCAACTAATGAAAAACTGTTTTTT
.	TRBV7-7	15	TRBJ2-3	TRBD2	CASSFSGGAPDTQYF	TGTGCCAGCAGCTTTAGCGGGGGGGCCCCAGATACGCAGTATTTT
.	TRBV7-3	13	TRBJ1-5	.	CASSEHPDQPQHF	TGTGCCAGCAGCGAGCACCCGGATCAGCCCCAGCATTTT
.	TRBV11-2	14	TRBJ1-3	.	CASSQTDAGNTIYF	TGTGCCAGCAGCCAAACAGACGCGGGAAACACCATATATTTT
.	TRBV5-1	14	TRBJ2-2	TRBD1	CASFGTANTGELFF	TGCGCCAGCTTTGGGACAGCGAACACCGGGGAGCTGTTTTTT
.	TRBV2	14	TRBJ2-2	.	CASNDKVNTGELFF	TGTGCCAGCAACGACAAAGTGAACACCGGGGAGCTGTTTTTT
.	TRBV5-1	16	TRBJ1-6	.	CASSIGTTQTGSPLHF	TGCGCCAGCAGCATCGGGACAACCCAAACCGGTTCACCCCTCCACTTT
.	TRBV19	15	TRBJ1-5	TRBD1	CASRKGHRGREPQHF	TGTGCCAGTAGAAAGGGTCACAGGGGGCGTGAGCCCCAGCATTTT
.	TRBV7-8	17	TRBJ2-2	TRBD2	CASSLAIAGGYTGELFF	TGTGCCAGCAGCCTCGCCATAGCGGGGGGTTACACCGGGGAGCTGTTTTTT
.	TRBV9	16	TRBJ2-7	TRBD1	CASSVGDRGASYEQYF	TGTGCCAGCAGCGTGGGGGACAGGGGGGCTTCCTACGAGCAGTACTTC
.	TRBV7-6	13	TRBJ2-7	.	CASSFGRTGEQYF	TGTGCCAGCAGCTTCGGCAGGACTGGGGAGCAGTACTTC
.	TRBV7-3	13	TRBJ1-1	.	CASSPDGNTEAFF	TGTGCCAGCAGCCCGGACGGGAACACTGAAGCTTTCTTT
once	TRBV29-1	13	TRBJ2-2	.	CSAWTENTGELFF	TGCAGCGCTTGGACAGAGAACACCGGGGAGCTGTTTTTT
few	TRBV15	14	TRBJ1-2	.	CATSRPQSGRRYTF	TGTGCCACCAGCAGGCCTCAGTCGGGCCGGCGCTACACCTTC
.	TRBV11-3	15	TRBJ2-7	TRBD1	CASRKPGTGESEQYF	TGTGCCAGCAGGAAACCCGGGACAGGGGAATCCGAGCAGTACTTC
few	TRBV9	19	TRBJ1-6	TRBD1	CASSVDLGPRDRVHSPLHF	TGTGCCAGCAGCGTAGACCTTGGTCCCCGGGACAGGGTCCATTCACCCCTCCACTTT
.	TRBV7-2	14	TRBJ2-1	.	CASSLAAGSHEQFF	TGTGCCAGCAGCTTAGCGGCAGGGTCCCATGAGCAGTTCTTC
.	TRBV6-6	15	TRBJ2-1	TRBD2	CASSPGAGGGEEQFF	TGTGCCAGCAGTCCCGGGGCGGGAGGGGGAGAGGAGCAGTTCTTC
once	TRBV29-1	13	TRBJ1-2	.	CSALGGVLGGYTF	TGCAGCGCCTTAGGTGGGGTATTGGGTGGCTACACCTTC
few	TRBV4-1	13	TRBJ1-1	.	CASSQGRHTEAFF	TGCGCCAGCAGCCAAGGCAGACACACTGAAGCTTTCTTT
.	TRBV9	16	TRBJ2-1	.	CASSVVSSRGHNEQFF	TGTGCCAGCAGCGTAGTGAGTAGTCGGGGGCACAATGAGCAGTTCTTC
.	TRBV6-1	15	TRBJ2-7	TRBD1	CASSEDRAGLDEQYF	TGTGCCAGCAGTGAGGACAGGGCGGGACTCGACGAGCAGTACTTC
.	TRBV7-2	12	TRBJ2-3	.	CASSYEGDTQYF	TGTGCCAGCAGCTATGAGGGGGATACGCAGTATTTT
few	TRBV27	19	TRBJ2-6	TRBD1	CASSYLVPGQGSGANVLTF	TGTGCCAGCAGTTACCTCGTCCCGGGACAGGGCTCTGGGGCCAACGTCCTGACTTTC
.	TRBV11-1	12	TRBJ2-3	.	CASSLTEDTQYF	TGTGCCAGCAGCTTGACGGAAGATACGCAGTATTTT
.	TRBV13	13	TRBJ1-2	.	CASRPQDPYGYTF	TGTGCCAGCAGGCCACAGGACCCCTATGGCTACACCTTC
.	TRBV9	15	TRBJ1-3	TRBD1	CASRPTGDSGNTIYF	TGTGCCAGCAGACCAACAGGGGACAGTGGAAACACCATATATTTT
.	TRBV29-1	12	TRBJ1-2	TRBD1	CSAQGNAFGYTF	TGCAGCGCACAGGGGAATGCGTTTGGCTACACCTTC
once	TRBV28	10	TRBJ2-7	.	CASLNYEQYF	TGTGCCAGCCTTAACTACGAGCAGTACTTC
.	TRBV2	12	TRBJ1-1	.	CASGRGDTEAFF	TGTGCCAGCGGGAGGGGGGACACTGAAGCTTTCTTT
.	TRBV28	16	TRBJ2-3	TRBD2	CASSLGTSGSTDTQYF	TGTGCCAGCAGTTTAGGGACTAGCGGGAGCACAGATACGCAGTATTTT
.	TRBV4-1	15	TRBJ1-2	.	CASRPSEGRDYGYTF	TGCGCCAGCAGACCAAGTGAGGGAAGGGACTATGGCTACACCTTC
.	TRBV11-2	14	TRBJ1-6	TRBD1	CASSAYRGNSPLHF	TGTGCCAGCAGCGCTTACAGGGGTAATTCACCCCTCCACTTT
.	TRBV19	15	TRBJ2-7	TRBD1	CASSLSGDRGYDQYF	TGTGCCAGTAGTCTATCGGGGGACAGGGGATATGATCAGTACTTC
.	TRBV7-2	14	TRBJ2-3	.	CASSSRNRADTQYF	TGTGCCAGCAGCTCGCGAAATCGGGCAGATACGCAGTATTTT
few	TRBV20-1	9	TRBJ1-1	.	CRANTEAFF	TGCAGGGCGAACACTGAAGCTTTCTTT
.	TRBV9	16	TRBJ2-2	.	CASSVASDTNTGELFF	TGTGCCAGCAGCGTAGCGAGCGACACGAACACCGGGGAGCTGTTTTTT
.	TRBV9	15	TRBJ2-1	.	CASSVAASPYNEQFF	TGTGCCAGCAGCGTAGCCGCGAGCCCCTACAATGAGCAGTTCTTC
.	TRBV5-1	15	TRBJ2-7	.	CASSLAVGRSYEQYF	TGCGCCAGCAGCTTGGCCGTCGGCAGGTCGTACGAGCAGTACTTC
.	TRBV27	14	TRBJ1-1	.	CASSLIPGRPEAFF	TGTGCCAGCAGTTTAATCCCGGGACGGCCTGAAGCTTTCTTT
.	TRBV4-1	14	TRBJ2-3	.	CASSQDPGSDTQYF	TGCGCCAGCAGCCAAGATCCGGGGTCGGATACGCAGTATTTT
.	TRBV10-1	17	TRBJ1-1	TRBD1	CASSEPGTGGEDTEAFF	TGCGCCAGCAGTGAGCCGGGGACAGGGGGCGAGGACACTGAAGCTTTCTTT